Included here is one TCR beta chain sequence, with context. Original handling: Scientists estimated how many nucleated cells there were by amplifying reference gene primers. The data were produced by immunoSEQ multiplex PCR, yet TCRdb's version contains in-frame clones alone and is incomplete. The V and J calls and the clone size are those of that table, but D and trimming were determined from the DNA. Here the sample spans more than 45,000 clones, 82% being singletons. The entry originates in a study of blood T cell repertoires in COVID-19. About the study: Donors in the United States, Italy and Spain gave samples during acute or convalescent COVID-19.

This CDR3 has 15 amino acids. V was trimmed by 5 bases and J by 3 bases, leaving 13 bases between them. Germline CDR1 and CDR2: LNHDA and SQIVND (reference sequence). The sample taken for sequencing was peripheral blood. V is TRBV19 and J is TRBJ1-4; a weak D match, TRBD1 (6 bases). The TCR was taken from a woman aged 55-70 years with acute or convalescent COVID-19. The CDR3 protein is CASSFFGGSNEKLFF. The CDR3 DNA reads TGTGCCAGTAGTTTTTTTGGGGGCTCTAATGAAAAACTGTTTTTT.